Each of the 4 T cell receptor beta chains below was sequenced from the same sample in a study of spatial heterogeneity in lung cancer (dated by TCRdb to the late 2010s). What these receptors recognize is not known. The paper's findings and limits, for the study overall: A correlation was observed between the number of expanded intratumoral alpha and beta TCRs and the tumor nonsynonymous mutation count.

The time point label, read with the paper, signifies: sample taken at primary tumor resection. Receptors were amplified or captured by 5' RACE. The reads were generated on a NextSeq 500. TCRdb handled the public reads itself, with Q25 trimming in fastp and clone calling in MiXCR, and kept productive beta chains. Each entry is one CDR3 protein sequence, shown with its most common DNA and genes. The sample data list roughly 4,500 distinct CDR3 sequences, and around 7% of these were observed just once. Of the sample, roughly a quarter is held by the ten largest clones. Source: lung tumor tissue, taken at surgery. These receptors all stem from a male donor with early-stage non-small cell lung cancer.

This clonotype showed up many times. CDR3 in amino acids: CASSVGGASGANVLTF. Written as DNA, the CDR3 is TGTGCCAGCTCGGTGGGGGGCGCTTCCGGGGCCAACGTCCTGACTTTC. The rearrangement uses TRBV6-2 or TRBV6-3 and TRBJ2-6, with D perhaps assigned TRBD1 or TRBD2 (6 bases each). V gave up 8 bases and J gave up 4 bases, with 18 bases separating them. CDR3 length equals 16 residues. Germline assignment: CDR1 MNHEY and CDR2 SVGEGT.

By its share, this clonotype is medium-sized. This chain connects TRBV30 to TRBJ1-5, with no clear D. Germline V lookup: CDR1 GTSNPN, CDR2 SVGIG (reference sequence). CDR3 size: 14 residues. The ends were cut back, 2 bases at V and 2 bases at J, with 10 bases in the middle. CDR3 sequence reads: CAWSLGGGNQPQHF. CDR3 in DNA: TGTGCCTGGAGTTTGGGAGGTGGCAATCAGCCCCAGCATTTT.

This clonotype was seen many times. In DNA form, the CDR3 reads TGCAGCGTTGATCGCAGGGCCACAGATACGCAGTATTTT. This gives the protein CSVDRRATDTQYF. The rearrangement links TRBV29-1 to TRBJ2-3; TRBD1 might be the D (5 bases). This CDR3 spans 13 amino acids. The V gene's germline CDR1 is SQVTM and CDR2 ANQGSEA. Between the trimmed V and J ends, which lost 3 bases and 2 bases, there was a span of 9 bases.

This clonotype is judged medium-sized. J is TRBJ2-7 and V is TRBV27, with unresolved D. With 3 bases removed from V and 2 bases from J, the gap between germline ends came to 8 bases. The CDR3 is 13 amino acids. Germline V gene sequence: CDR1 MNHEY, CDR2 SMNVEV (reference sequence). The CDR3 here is CASSLSETYEQYF. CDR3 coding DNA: TGTGCCAGCAGTTTGAGTGAAACCTACGAGCAGTACTTC.